One and the same sample provided the 4 T cell receptor beta chains below, sequenced in a study of blood T cells in healthy people across ages. Sample-barcoded 5' priming and a J-beta primer mix drove a second PCR of roughly 7 to 11 cycles. One entry per CDR3 protein results from TCRdb running MiXCR on the 5' RACE reads. This table holds some 1,800,000 distinct CDR3 sequences, 30% to 40% found once. The sequencing sample was made of blood. These receptors were collected from a human donor in good health.

In its sample, this clonotype was seen a few times. The J gene is TRBJ1-2, the V gene TRBV4-3, with unresolved D. Trimming took 1 base from V and 2 from J, leaving 11 bases between them. This CDR3 has 15 amino acids. Germline V lookup: CDR1 LGHNA, CDR2 YSLEER. The CDR3 DNA reads TGCGCCAGCAGCCAAGTGCCGGGTCTCAACTATGGCTACACCTTC. It codes for CASSQVPGLNYGYTF.

This clonotype occurred once. The chain joins TRBV11-1 to TRBJ2-7; 9 bases are a match to TRBD1. The CDR3 consists of 15 residues. The germline CDR1 and CDR2 sequences are SGHAT and FQDESV (reference sequence). J lost 5 bases, V lost 5 bases, and 10 bases had no gene match. The CDR3 DNA sequence: TGTGCCAGCAGCATTCGACAGGGGGTAAGGAACGAGCAGTACTTC. Protein: CASSIRQGVRNEQYF.

The chain links TRBV5-1 to TRBJ2-7; D may match TRBD1 or TRBD2 (6 bases each). Trimming left V 4 bases short and J 3 bases short, with 20 bases between. The CDR3 spans 16 residues. Germline CDR1 reads SGHRS; CDR2 reads YFSETQ. The CDR3 reads CASSPGLPGAFYEQYF. CDR3 coding DNA: TGCGCCAGCAGCCCCGGACTGCCGGGGGCCTTCTACGAGCAGTACTTC. The full variable domain, rest sourced from reference TRBV5-1 and TRBJ2-7, is KAGVTQTPRYLIKTRGQQVTLSCSPISGHRSVSWYQQTPGQGLQFLFEYFSETQRNKGNFPGRFSGRQFSNSRSEMNVSTLELGDSALYLCASSPGLPGAFYEQYFGPGTRLTVT.

This clonotype was detected ten times or more. The chain is built from TRBV6-2 or TRBV6-3 and TRBJ2-4; TRBD1 matches 9 bases. The length of the CDR3 is 15 residues. The J segment lost 13 bases and the V segment lost 2 bases, leaving 12 bases of the junction unmatched. The V gene's germline CDR1 is MNHEY and CDR2 SVGEGT. CDR3 coding DNA: TGTGCCAGCAGTTACCGGGACAGGGCTGAGGTCCCCCAGTACTTC. This encodes CASSYRDRAEVPQYF.